A selection of T cell receptor beta chains follows, all from one sample in a study of shared clonotypes between healthy human individuals. Clones were read by immunoSEQ multiplex PCR, and TCRdb kept only the in-frame ones, dropping some. This sample has more than 550,000 clones, with over 55% found just once. Sequencing used memory CD4+ T cells sorted from blood. The receptor set was obtained from a woman aged 30 to 39 in good health. The CDR3 runs from the conserved cysteine through the conserved F or W. Fields, in order: clone size, D gene, V gene, J gene, CDR3 protein, CDR3 DNA. A D gene is named only where the DNA matches it firmly. Rows give clone size only sometimes, using once, few, many, or a class for an expanded clone.

>.|.|TRBV5-1|TRBJ1-5
CASSRRPNQPQHF
TGCGCCAGCAGCCGTCGACCCAATCAGCCCCAGCATTTT
>few|.|TRBV10-3|TRBJ1-2
CAISDNEGYGYTF
TGTGCCATCAGTGATAACGAGGGTTACGGCTACACCTTC
>.|TRBD1|TRBV6-6|TRBJ1-2
CASSYGTGRNYGYTF
TGTGCCAGCAGTTACGGGACAGGGCGCAACTATGGCTACACCTTC
>.|.|TRBV28|TRBJ1-4
CASQTRPVVNEKLFF
TGTGCCAGCCAAACGAGACCAGTAGTCAATGAAAAACTGTTTTTT
>.|.|TRBV15|TRBJ1-2
CATSRDYTDFGYTF
TGTGCCACCAGCAGAGATTACACAGATTTTGGCTACACCTTC
>.|TRBD2|TRBV6-5|TRBJ2-7
CASSVERGGSYEQYF
TGTGCCAGCAGCGTTGAGCGGGGGGGATCCTACGAGCAGTACTTC
>.|.|TRBV9|TRBJ2-5
CASSALGTVQETQYF
TGTGCCAGCAGCGCCTTAGGGACGGTTCAAGAGACCCAGTACTTC
>.|.|TRBV27|TRBJ1-4
CASSPLGKVGEKLFF
TGTGCCAGCAGTCCCCTCGGGAAGGTGGGAGAAAAACTGTTTTTT
>.|.|TRBV25-1|TRBJ2-7
CASSERGSYEQYF
TGTGCCAGCAGTGAGAGAGGGTCCTACGAGCAGTACTTC
>few|.|TRBV5-6|TRBJ1-5
CASSWGGLVNQPQHF
TGTGCCAGCAGCTGGGGGGGGCTTGTCAATCAGCCCCAGCATTTT
>.|.|TRBV5-1|TRBJ1-1
CASSLLIGQSEAFF
TGCGCCAGCAGCCTACTGATTGGACAATCTGAAGCTTTCTTT
>.|.|TRBV19|TRBJ1-1
CASSPKPPGPGGGTEAFF
TGTGCCAGTAGTCCCAAGCCCCCGGGACCCGGGGGCGGCACTGAAGCTTTCTTT
>.|.|TRBV19|TRBJ1-2
CASSIDLSAYGYTF
TGTGCCAGTAGTATAGATCTCAGCGCCTATGGCTACACCTTC
>.|.|TRBV30|TRBJ2-1
CAWSQTENSYNEQFF
TGTGCCTGGAGCCAAACTGAAAACTCCTACAATGAGCAGTTCTTC
>.|.|TRBV28|TRBJ2-5
CASSASIDYQETQYF
TGTGCCAGCAGTGCTTCCATCGACTACCAAGAGACCCAGTACTTC
>few|.|TRBV5-1|TRBJ1-3
CASRQGAGNTIYF
TGCGCCAGCAGACAGGGTGCTGGAAACACCATATATTTT
>.|.|TRBV28|TRBJ1-3
CASSPGGAGNTIYF
TGTGCCAGCAGCCCAGGCGGCGCTGGAAACACCATATATTTT
>.|.|TRBV19|TRBJ1-1
CASRGGSMNTEAFF
TGTGCCAGTAGGGGAGGCAGCATGAACACTGAAGCTTTCTTT
>.|TRBD1|TRBV30|TRBJ1-2
CAWRGYRDRGPNYGYTF
TGTGCCTGGAGAGGTTACCGGGACAGAGGACCCAACTATGGCTACACCTTC
>.|TRBD2|TRBV7-9|TRBJ2-1
CASSLLAGGPGEQFF
TGTGCCAGCAGCTTACTAGCGGGAGGGCCCGGTGAGCAGTTCTTC
>.|.|TRBV5-1|TRBJ2-5
CASSLGNVGGETQYF
TGCGCCAGCAGCTTGGGGAATGTAGGGGGGGAGACCCAGTACTTC
>.|TRBD1|TRBV2|TRBJ2-7
CASSVGRGPGEQYF
TGTGCCAGCAGTGTGGGCAGGGGGCCGGGTGAGCAGTACTTC
>once|.|TRBV19|TRBJ2-4
CASSIMGVDKNIQYF
TGTGCCAGTAGTATTATGGGAGTTGACAAAAACATTCAGTACTTC
>.|.|TRBV2|TRBJ2-1
CASHEGVPSGGEQFF
TGTGCCAGCCATGAGGGGGTTCCCTCGGGGGGCGAGCAGTTCTTC
>.|.|TRBV2|TRBJ2-3
CASWGAGGADTQYF
TGTGCCAGCTGGGGGGCAGGGGGTGCAGATACGCAGTATTTT
>.|.|TRBV7-2|TRBJ2-3
CASSLYSDTQYF
TGTGCCAGCAGCTTATACTCAGATACGCAGTATTTT
>.|TRBD1|TRBV11-2|TRBJ1-1
CASSPGQGEGTEAFF
TGTGCCAGCAGCCCGGGACAGGGTGAGGGCACTGAAGCTTTCTTT
>.|TRBD1|TRBV9|TRBJ2-3
CASSVEGGGTGRDTQYF
TGTGCCAGCAGCGTAGAGGGTGGAGGGACAGGGAGAGATACGCAGTATTTT
>.|TRBD2|TRBV7-9|TRBJ2-3
CASSLAGGADTQYF
TGTGCCAGCAGCTTAGCGGGAGGGGCAGATACGCAGTATTTT
>.|TRBD1|TRBV2|TRBJ2-1
CASSSEGGNMNEQFF
TGTGCCAGCAGTTCTGAAGGGGGCAATATGAATGAGCAGTTCTTC
>.|TRBD2|TRBV19|TRBJ2-1
CASSTDSGRGYNEQFF
TGTGCCAGTAGTACCGATAGCGGGAGGGGGTACAATGAGCAGTTCTTC
>once|.|TRBV7-2|TRBJ2-2
CASSAGQTGELFF
TGTGCCAGCAGCGCGGGACAGACCGGGGAGCTGTTTTTT
>.|.|TRBV5-4|TRBJ2-7
CASSLGVASYEQYF
TGTGCCAGCAGCTTGGGGGTAGCCTCCTACGAGCAGTACTTC
>.|TRBD1|TRBV6-5|TRBJ2-2
CASRKTGLYTGELFF
TGTGCCAGCAGAAAGACAGGGCTATACACCGGGGAGCTGTTTTTT
>few|.|TRBV5-1|TRBJ2-3
CASRRDSNPTDTQYF
TGCGCCAGCCGGCGGGACTCGAACCCTACAGATACGCAGTATTTT
>.|.|TRBV7-9|TRBJ1-3
CASSTGGGGNTIYF
TGTGCCAGCAGCACCGGGGGAGGTGGAAACACCATATATTTT
>few|TRBD1|TRBV30|TRBJ2-7
CAWSLGQGGGRQYF
TGTGCCTGGAGCCTCGGACAGGGGGGTGGGCGGCAGTACTTC
>.|.|TRBV28|TRBJ1-5
CASSSGPRTQPQHF
TGTGCCAGCAGTTCGGGACCCCGGACTCAGCCCCAGCATTTT
>.|TRBD1|TRBV19|TRBJ2-1
CASSSITGDRNNEQFF
TGTGCCAGTAGTTCTATCACAGGGGACAGGAACAATGAGCAGTTCTTC
>.|.|TRBV10-1|TRBJ2-1
CASSEINNEQFF
TGCGCCAGCAGTGAAATTAACAATGAGCAGTTCTTC
>.|.|TRBV15|TRBJ2-2
CATSLTVAEKNTGELFF
TGTGCCACCAGTCTTACGGTAGCGGAGAAGAACACCGGGGAGCTGTTTTTT
>few|TRBD1|TRBV30|TRBJ1-1
CAWSVDRGNTEAFF
TGTGCCTGGAGTGTTGACAGGGGGAACACTGAAGCTTTCTTT
>.|TRBD1|TRBV18|TRBJ1-2
CASSPRQGEGYTF
TGTGCCAGCTCACCTCGACAGGGTGAGGGCTACACCTTC
>.|.|TRBV19|TRBJ2-2
CASSRVQTGELFF
TGTGCCAGTAGTCGAGTACAGACCGGGGAGCTGTTTTTT
>.|.|TRBV6-6|TRBJ1-3
CASTKPGSPSGNTIYF
TGTGCCAGCACCAAACCGGGGTCACCCTCTGGAAACACCATATATTTT
>few|.|TRBV27|TRBJ1-4
CASSPLSATNEKLFF
TGTGCCAGCAGTCCGCTTTCAGCAACTAATGAAAAACTGTTTTTT
>.|.|TRBV21-1|TRBJ2-1
CASSKASAGGAVNEQFF
TGTGCCAGCAGCAAAGCTTCTGCGGGAGGGGCCGTGAATGAGCAGTTCTTC
>once|.|TRBV7-9|TRBJ2-3
CASSLTGGTDTQYF
TGTGCCAGCAGCTTAACCGGGGGAACAGATACGCAGTATTTT
>.|.|TRBV4-1|TRBJ1-2
CASSQTGRDYGYTF
TGCGCCAGCAGCCAAACCGGGAGGGACTATGGCTACACCTTC
>few|.|TRBV7-6|TRBJ2-7
CASSQRQGGYEQYF
TGTGCCAGCAGCCAGAGACAGGGAGGCTACGAGCAGTACTTC
>.|.|TRBV5-4|TRBJ1-6
CASSLVQSHSPLHF
TGTGCCAGCAGCTTGGTACAGTCACATTCACCCCTCCACTTT
>.|TRBD1|TRBV14|TRBJ1-1
CASSQETWTGMNTEAFF
TGTGCCAGCAGCCAAGAGACCTGGACAGGGATGAACACTGAAGCTTTCTTT
>.|.|TRBV12-5|TRBJ2-7
CASGPDGISYEQYF
TGTGCTAGTGGGCCCGACGGGATCTCCTACGAGCAGTACTTC
>.|TRBD2|TRBV4-1|TRBJ2-2
CASSQEVRTSGTGELFF
TGCGCCAGCAGCCAAGAAGTACGGACTAGCGGGACCGGGGAGCTGTTTTTT
>few|TRBD2|TRBV28|TRBJ2-5
CASSYGLAGGGVQYF
TGTGCCAGCAGCTACGGACTAGCGGGGGGCGGAGTGCAGTACTTC
>once|.|TRBV5-4|TRBJ2-5
CASSLGGEETQYF
TGTGCCAGCAGCTTGGGTGGGGAGGAGACCCAGTACTTC
>.|TRBD1|TRBV7-9|TRBJ2-6
CASSRTGGPLSGANVLTF
TGTGCCAGCAGTAGGACAGGGGGCCCTCTCTCTGGGGCCAACGTCCTGACTTTC
>once|.|TRBV5-6|TRBJ1-1
CASSLKPGEAFF
TGTGCCAGCAGCTTGAAGCCCGGTGAAGCTTTCTTT
>.|.|TRBV4-1|TRBJ2-2
CASSLPRTNTGELFF
TGCGCCAGCAGCCTCCCTAGGACGAACACCGGGGAGCTGTTTTTT